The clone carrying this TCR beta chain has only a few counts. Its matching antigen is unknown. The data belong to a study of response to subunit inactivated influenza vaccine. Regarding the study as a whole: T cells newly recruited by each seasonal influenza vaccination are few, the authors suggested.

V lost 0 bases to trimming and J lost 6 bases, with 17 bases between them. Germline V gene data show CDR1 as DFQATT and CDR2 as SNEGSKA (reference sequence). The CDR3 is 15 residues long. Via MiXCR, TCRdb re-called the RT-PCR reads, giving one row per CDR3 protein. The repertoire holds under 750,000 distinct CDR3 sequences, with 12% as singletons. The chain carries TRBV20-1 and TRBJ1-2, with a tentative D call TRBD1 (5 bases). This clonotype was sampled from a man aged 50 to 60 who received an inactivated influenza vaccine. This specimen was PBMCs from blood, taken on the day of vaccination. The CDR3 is CSARDRGAKGHGYTF. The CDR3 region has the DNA TGCAGTGCTAGAGATCGAGGGGCCAAGGGGCATGGCTACACCTTC.